The rows below give T cell receptor beta chains drawn from one sample of a study of T-cell reconstitution after alpha-beta-depleted transplantation in children. TCRdb re-derived calls from the PCR reads in MiXCR, one entry per CDR3 protein. In the table there are 750,000 to 950,000 distinct CDR3 sequences, less than 20% of which are singletons. Sequencing used PBMCs, mostly from graft donor cells, obtained 360 days after TCRalphabeta/CD19-depleted stem cell transplant. These receptors were collected from a male patient aged 5 to 17 who had a stem cell transplant for acute lymphoblastic leukemia, so the T cells may come from the graft donor. Each CDR3 is given with its conserved first and last residue. The D gene is left open where the match is weak. Only some rows state a clone size, as once, few, many or a class for expanded clones.

>TRBJ2-7|many|-|TRBV7-9
CASSFLTTYEQYF
TGTGCCAGCAGCTTCTTAACTACCTACGAGCAGTACTTC
>TRBJ1-2|few|TRBD1|TRBV12-3/TRBV12-4
CASSLGDRAEGNYGYTF
TGTGCCAGCAGTTTAGGGGACAGGGCAGAAGGAAACTATGGCTACACCTTC
>TRBJ1-4|-|TRBD1|TRBV2
CASKRHRGEEKLFF
TGTGCCAGCAAGAGGCACAGGGGAGAGGAAAAACTGTTTTTT
>TRBJ1-2|-|TRBD1|TRBV7-8
CASSLGGTGPRGYTF
TGTGCCAGCAGCTTAGGTGGGACAGGGCCGCGGGGCTACACCTTC
>TRBJ2-1|-|-|TRBV20-1
CSARYGYNEQFF
TGCAGTGCTAGATATGGCTACAATGAGCAGTTCTTC
>TRBJ2-3|-|TRBD2|TRBV2
CASTTTSGSGDTQYF
TGTGCCAGCACAACGACTAGCGGGAGTGGTGATACGCAGTATTTT
>TRBJ1-1|-|-|TRBV12-5
CASGSDSLNHQGLSIEAFF
TGTGCTAGTGGTTCCGATTCCCTAAACCATCAGGGGTTATCTATTGAAGCTTTCTTT
>TRBJ2-7|few|TRBD2|TRBV9
CASSAFGTSGSHEQYF
TGTGCCAGCAGCGCGTTCGGGACTAGCGGGAGCCACGAGCAGTACTTC
>TRBJ2-1|few|TRBD1|TRBV15
CATSRVRDSTSSSYNEQFF
TGTGCCACCAGCAGAGTTCGGGACAGTACCTCCTCATCCTACAATGAGCAGTTCTTC
>TRBJ2-1|-|-|TRBV24-1
CATSVLFYRLRDGDNEQFF
TGTGCCACCAGTGTTTTATTTTACCGGCTCCGAGACGGGGACAATGAGCAGTTCTTC
>TRBJ1-6|few|TRBD1|TRBV12-3/TRBV12-4
CASSGGQVVYNSPLHF
TGTGCCAGCAGTGGGGGACAGGTTGTCTATAATTCACCCCTCCACTTT
>TRBJ2-1|many|TRBD2|TRBV12-3/TRBV12-4
CASSLRLAASYNEQFF
TGTGCCAGCAGTTTACGACTAGCGGCATCCTACAATGAGCAGTTCTTC
>TRBJ1-6|-|TRBD1|TRBV10-2
CASSDQGADSPLHF
TGCGCCAGCAGTGACCAGGGGGCAGATTCACCCCTCCACTTT
>TRBJ2-1|-|-|TRBV7-9
CASSLVAESSYNEQFF
TGTGCCAGCAGCTTAGTAGCGGAGAGCTCCTACAATGAGCAGTTCTTC
>TRBJ2-7|-|TRBD2|TRBV6-1
CASRRGGSEQYF
TGTGCCAGCAGGCGGGGGGGTTCCGAGCAGTACTTC
>TRBJ1-2|-|TRBD1|TRBV7-9
CASSSAGGIGYGYTF
TGTGCCAGCAGCTCCGCAGGGGGCATTGGCTATGGCTACACCTTC
>TRBJ2-7|-|-|TRBV6-6
CASSYQTIGEQYF
TGTGCCAGCAGTTACCAGACTATCGGCGAGCAGTACTTC
>TRBJ2-1|-|TRBD1|TRBV15
CATRTGDRNEQFF
TGTGCCACGCGGACAGGGGACCGCAATGAGCAGTTCTTC
>TRBJ1-1|few|-|TRBV7-9
CASSVTLHTEAFF
TGTGCCAGCAGCGTAACGCTTCACACTGAAGCTTTCTTT
>TRBJ2-1|-|-|TRBV10-3
CAISESWGSSDEQFF
TGTGCCATCAGTGAGTCCTGGGGTTCCTCGGATGAGCAGTTCTTC
>TRBJ2-3|many|TRBD2|TRBV7-3
CASSSLKAGADTQYF
TGTGCCAGCAGCTCCCTAAAAGCGGGAGCAGATACGCAGTATTTT
>TRBJ2-1|-|-|TRBV12-3/TRBV12-4
CASSPIRETDNEQFF
TGTGCCAGCAGTCCCATCCGGGAGACGGATAATGAGCAGTTCTTC
>TRBJ2-1|-|TRBD2|TRBV7-9
CASSSGLAGGPRNEQFF
TGTGCCAGCAGCTCGGGACTAGCGGGAGGGCCGAGGAATGAGCAGTTCTTC
>TRBJ2-2|-|-|TRBV5-1
CASSLAPLGTTGELFF
TGCGCCAGCAGCTTGGCCCCGCTGGGTACTACCGGGGAGCTGTTTTTT
>TRBJ2-1|many|TRBD2|TRBV5-1
CASSWTSYSFNEQFF
TGCGCCAGCAGCTGGACTAGTTATTCTTTTAATGAGCAGTTCTTC
>TRBJ2-7|-|-|TRBV18
CASSVVTGSDEQYF
TGTGCCAGCTCAGTGGTCACAGGGTCCGACGAGCAGTACTTC
>TRBJ2-7|few|-|TRBV7-6
CASSLAHPSYEQYF
TGTGCCAGCAGCTTAGCGCACCCGTCCTACGAGCAGTACTTC
>TRBJ1-3|-|TRBD1|TRBV11-2
CASSSRGRGNTIYF
TGTGCCAGCAGTTCCAGGGGGCGAGGAAACACCATATATTTT
>TRBJ2-1|-|TRBD2|TRBV6-2/TRBV6-3
CASSYSGNTPGLAGGADFF
TGTGCCAGCAGTTACTCGGGCAACACTCCGGGACTAGCGGGAGGAGCCGACTTCTTC
>TRBJ2-5|-|TRBD1|TRBV5-8
CASSSGTGHKETQYF
TGTGCCAGCAGCTCCGGGACAGGCCATAAGGAGACCCAGTACTTC
>TRBJ2-7|-|TRBD2|TRBV20-1
CSARDWLAGSEQYF
TGCAGTGCTAGAGATTGGCTAGCGGGAAGCGAGCAGTACTTC
>TRBJ2-1|-|TRBD2|TRBV7-9
CASSLGLAGAYEQFF
TGTGCCAGCAGCCTTGGGTTAGCGGGAGCATATGAGCAGTTCTTC
>TRBJ2-3|few|-|TRBV4-1
CASSQGVHASSTDTQYF
TGCGCCAGCAGCCAAGGGGTCCATGCCTCTAGCACAGATACGCAGTATTTT
>TRBJ2-1|few|TRBD2|TRBV3-1
CASSPAGGPWDEQFF
TGTGCCAGCAGCCCGGCGGGAGGCCCCTGGGATGAGCAGTTCTTC
>TRBJ2-4|-|TRBD2|TRBV12-3/TRBV12-4
CASSLSLAGLAKNIQYF
TGTGCCAGCAGTTTAAGTCTAGCGGGACTAGCCAAAAACATTCAGTACTTC
>TRBJ2-7|-|-|TRBV27
CASSYLGVAEQYF
TGTGCCAGCAGCTACTTGGGAGTCGCAGAGCAGTACTTC
>TRBJ1-2|many|TRBD1|TRBV5-1
CASSWDREYDYTF
TGCGCCAGCAGCTGGGACAGGGAGTACGACTACACCTTC
>TRBJ2-1|-|TRBD1|TRBV20-1
CSAADFRDRGYNEQFF
TGCAGTGCTGCAGACTTCCGGGACAGGGGCTACAATGAGCAGTTCTTC
>TRBJ2-1|many|TRBD1|TRBV5-1
CASSLAPGTGVYNEQFF
TGCGCCAGCAGCTTGGCCCCTGGGACAGGGGTTTACAATGAGCAGTTCTTC
>TRBJ2-1|many|-|TRBV5-1
CASSLAWGYNEQFF
TGCGCCAGCAGCTTGGCTTGGGGCTACAATGAGCAGTTCTTC
>TRBJ2-5|many|TRBD1|TRBV5-1
CASSLRQGAWETQYF
TGCGCCAGCAGCTTGAGACAGGGGGCGTGGGAGACCCAGTACTTC
>TRBJ1-2|few|-|TRBV6-5
CASRDSGGDYGYTF
TGTGCCAGCAGGGACTCGGGGGGTGACTATGGCTACACCTTC
>TRBJ1-5|-|-|TRBV19
CASTLRGVSQPQHF
TGTGCCAGTACACTCAGGGGAGTGAGTCAGCCCCAGCATTTT
>TRBJ1-2|-|-|TRBV5-5
CASSFVDGIGYTF
TGTGCCAGCAGCTTCGTAGACGGGATTGGCTACACCTTC
>TRBJ1-1|-|TRBD1|TRBV20-1
CSARTGTGANTEAFF
TGCAGTGCTAGAACCGGGACAGGGGCGAACACTGAAGCTTTCTTT
>TRBJ1-2|-|TRBD1|TRBV12-3/TRBV12-4
CASSHDRGPNYGYTF
TGTGCCAGCAGTCATGACAGGGGGCCTAACTATGGCTACACCTTC
>TRBJ2-7|few|-|TRBV12-3/TRBV12-4
CASSLRYGRGSYEQYF
TGTGCCAGCAGTTTGAGGTATGGCAGGGGTTCCTACGAGCAGTACTTC
>TRBJ2-7|few|-|TRBV18
CASSTMDSSYEQYF
TGTGCCAGCTCAACAATGGACAGCTCCTACGAGCAGTACTTC
>TRBJ1-2|few|-|TRBV6-5
CASRDRDGYTF
TGTGCCAGCAGAGACAGAGATGGCTACACCTTC
>TRBJ2-2|once|-|TRBV7-9
CASTATNGNTGELFF
TGTGCCAGCACCGCGACTAACGGGAACACCGGGGAGCTGTTTTTT
>TRBJ2-2|few|TRBD1|TRBV19
CASSIGLGQVPGELFF
TGTGCCAGTAGTATAGGGTTAGGACAGGTCCCCGGGGAGCTGTTTTTT
>TRBJ1-4|-|-|TRBV12-3/TRBV12-4
CASSLWQLSEKLFF
TGTGCCAGCAGTTTATGGCAGTTGAGTGAAAAACTGTTTTTT
>TRBJ1-4|-|-|TRBV14
CASSSFRATNEKLFF
TGTGCCAGCAGTTCATTCAGGGCAACTAATGAAAAACTGTTTTTT